Presented here are 22 T cell receptor beta chains from one specimen sequenced in a study of blood T cell repertoires in COVID-19. The assay was immunoSEQ multiplex PCR, and TCRdb's table has in-frame clones only and misses some. This table holds roughly 250,000 clones, approximately 90% found once. Material: PBMCs or T cells enriched from blood (not recorded which). The receptors originated from a woman aged 40-49 years with acute COVID-19.

V and J are TRBV28 and TRBJ1-1; perhaps TRBD1 as D (5 bases). Germline V gene data show CDR1 as MDHEN and CDR2 as SYDVKM. With 3 bases removed from V and 0 bases from J, the gap between germline ends came to 11 bases. This CDR3 is 15 amino acids long. Written as DNA, the CDR3 is TGTGCCAGCAGTTTTATAGGGGAAATGAACACTGAAGCTTTCTTT. Amino acids: CASSFIGEMNTEAFF.

The V and J genes are TRBV2 and TRBJ1-5; no clear D gene. The ends were cut back, 6 bases at V and 6 bases at J, with 12 bases in the middle. This CDR3 is built from 13 residues. Germline V gene lookup returns CDR1 SNHLY and CDR2 FYNNEI. The CDR3 loop is CASRAGISQPQHF. The CDR3, as DNA: TGTGCCAGCAGAGCAGGTATTTCTCAGCCCCAGCATTTT.

V and J are TRBV12-5 and TRBJ1-4; the D gene is possibly TRBD1 (6 bases). Germline V CDR1 and CDR2: LGHNT, FRNRAP. The CDR3 has 16 residues. Trimming pared 0 bases from V and 9 bases from J, leaving 17 bases between. The CDR3, as DNA: TGTGCTAGTGGTTTGGTTGGGGGGGCGGTGGTTAAAAAACTGTTTTTT. Amino acid sequence: CASGLVGGAVVKKLFF. The entire variable domain, with the rest obtained from reference TRBV12-5 and TRBJ1-4, is as follows: DARVTQTPRHKVTEMGQEVTMRCQPILGHNTVFWYRQTMMQGLELLAYFRNRAPLDDSGMPKDRFSAEMPDATLATLKIQPSEPRDSAVYFCASGLVGGAVVKKLFFGSGTQLSVL.

The rearrangement links TRBV28 to TRBJ2-7; the D gene is possibly TRBD1 (6 bases). This CDR3 is 14 amino acids long. CDR1 is MDHEN and CDR2 is SYDVKM in the germline V gene. V was trimmed by 6 bases and J by 2 bases, leaving 14 bases between them. The CDR3: CASSRAGDPYEQYF. The CDR3 nucleotides read TGTGCCAGCAGCCGAGCAGGGGACCCCTACGAGCAGTACTTC.

This clone came up a few times. V usage is TRBV3-1 (or the pseudogene TRBV3-2) and J usage is TRBJ2-3; D is undetermined. Trimming cost V 5 bases and J 1 base, with 7 bases left between them. The CDR3 covers 13 residues. The germline CDR1 and CDR2 sequences are LGHDT and YNNKEL (reference sequence). CDR3 DNA sequence: TGTGCCAGCAGCAATCATGGCACAGATACGCAGTATTTT. Protein: CASSNHGTDTQYF.

This rearrangement joins TRBV25-1 to TRBJ1-1; no reliable D call. Germline CDR1 and CDR2: MGHDK and SYGVNS. The CDR3 loop spans 12 amino acids. V dropped 8 bases and J dropped 1 base, with 8 bases sitting between them. The CDR3 region is CASGGPNTEAFF. The CDR3 DNA reads as TGTGCCAGCGGCGGGCCGAACACTGAAGCTTTCTTT. Using reference TRBV25-1 and TRBJ1-1 for the parts outside the CDR3, the full variable domain is EADIYQTPRYLVIGTGKKITLECSQTMGHDKMYWYQQDPGMELHLIHYSYGVNSTEKGDLSSESTVSRIRTEHFPLTLESARPSHTSQYLCASGGPNTEAFFGQGTRLTVV.

This chain links TRBV7-2 with TRBJ2-7; 8 nucleotides align to TRBD2. V shed 1 base, J shed 9 bases, and the junction held 2 bases outside the gene matches. The CDR3 is 12 amino acids. Per germline, CDR1 SGHTA and CDR2 FQGNSA. In DNA, the CDR3 is TGTGCCAGCAGCTTAGTTGCGGGAGGGCAGTACTTC. Protein: CASSLVAGGQYF. Drawing the rest from reference TRBV7-2 and TRBJ2-7, the complete variable domain is GAGVSQSPSNKVTEKGKDVELRCDPISGHTALYWYRQSLGQGLEFLIYFQGNSAPDKSGLPSDRFSAERTGGSVSTLTIQRTQQEDSAVYLCASSLVAGGQYFGPGTRLTVT.

This chain links TRBV4-1 with TRBJ2-1; 10 nucleotides line up with TRBD2. V shed 0 bases and J 9 bases; nucleotides not matched to a gene: 14. Germline CDR1 is MGHRA and CDR2 is YSYEKL. The CDR3 is made up of 18 amino acids. CDR3 sequence reads: CASSQESSASGSLSEQFF. CDR3 nucleotide sequence: TGCGCCAGCAGCCAAGAATCAAGCGCTAGCGGGAGCTTAAGTGAGCAGTTCTTC.

This clone was picked up one time. This sequence joins TRBV24-1 and TRBJ1-2, with 11 bases matching TRBD1. The V segment lost 4 bases and the J segment 8 bases; nucleotides outside the gene matches: 5. The CDR3 has 14 amino acids. Germline CDR1 is KGHDR and CDR2 is SFDVKD. CDR3 bases: TGTGCCACCAGTGACGGACAGGGGGCGCGGGGCTACACCTTC. Translation gives CATSDGQGARGYTF.

The gene calls are TRBV7-9 and TRBJ2-1; 11 positions agree with TRBD2. The CDR3 length is 14 residues. CDR1 is SEHNR, CDR2 FQNEAQ, per germline (reference sequence). V lost 6 bases to trimming and J lost 5 bases; unmatched junction nucleotides: 3. The DNA of the CDR3 is TGTGCCAGCAGAGGGACTAGCGGAAACAATGAGCAGTTCTTC. This encodes CASRGTSGNNEQFF.

This chain joins TRBV5-1 and TRBJ2-2, with 11 bases that match TRBD1. The V gene end was trimmed by 4 bases and the J gene end by 6 bases; junction bases not matched to a gene: 5. The CDR3 has 15 amino acids. CDR1 and CDR2 (germline): SGHRS, YFSETQ. The CDR3 nucleotides are TGCGCCAGCAGCCACGGACAGGGGGCGCCCGGGGAGCTGTTTTTT. It yields the protein CASSHGQGAPGELFF.

The rearrangement links TRBV7-9 to TRBJ2-7; the match to TRBD1 covers 7 bases. J lost 4 bases, V lost 3 bases, and 3 bases had no gene match. The CDR3 sequence is 13 residues long. The germline gives CDR1 SEHNR, CDR2 FQNEAQ (reference sequence). CDR3 protein: CASSFGQAYEQYF. Here the CDR3 DNA reads TGTGCCAGCAGCTTTGGACAGGCTTACGAGCAGTACTTC.

The chain combines TRBV18 with TRBJ2-5; 9 bases are shared with TRBD1. V gave up 5 bases and J gave up 4 bases; unmatched junction bases: 5. Looked up from germline, CDR1 is KGHSH and CDR2 is LQKENI. This CDR3 region has 14 residues. The CDR3 bases are TGTGCCAGCTCATCCGGGACAGGGAGAGAGACCCAGTACTTC. It codes for CASSSGTGRETQYF.

The chain uses TRBV3-1 (or the pseudogene TRBV3-2) and TRBJ1-3, with 9 nucleotides matching TRBD1. The CDR3 totals 16 residues. With V trimmed by 0 bases and J by 7 bases, 7 bases remained unmatched. Germline CDR1 LGHDT, CDR2 YNNKEL (reference sequence). The DNA of the CDR3 is TGTGCCAGCAGCCAAGAAGAAGGACAGGGGAGGAACACCATATATTTT. Its translation is CASSQEEGQGRNTIYF.

V is TRBV19 and J is TRBJ1-1; no clear D. The CDR3 consists of 15 residues. Trimming took 7 bases from V and 4 from J, leaving 19 bases between them. Looked up from germline, CDR1 is LNHDA and CDR2 is SQIVND (reference sequence). CDR3 nucleotide sequence: TGTGCCAGTACCCTAGGACTCCATTGGGGCACTGAAGCTTTCTTT. Amino acids: CASTLGLHWGTEAFF.

This chain connects TRBV7-9 to TRBJ1-5, with D unresolved. V lost 1 base to trimming and J lost 5 bases, with 9 bases between them. The CDR3 is 14 amino acids. The germline V gene encodes CDR1 SEHNR and CDR2 FQNEAQ (reference sequence). The chain's CDR3 is CASSLDRTDQPQHF. CDR3 in DNA: TGTGCCAGCAGCTTAGACCGAACGGATCAGCCCCAGCATTTT.

The V gene is TRBV27, the J gene TRBJ1-6, with 10 bases lining up with TRBD1. There are 14 residues in the CDR3. Germline V gene data show CDR1 as MNHEY and CDR2 as SMNVEV (reference sequence). After removal of 6 bases from V and 8 bases from J, the junction contained 4 bases not matched to a gene. The CDR3 protein is CASRPDRGHSPLHF. The CDR3 nucleotides read TGTGCCAGCAGGCCAGACAGGGGGCATTCACCCCTCCACTTT.

The chain recombines TRBV6-5 with TRBJ1-2, with 11 bases fitting TRBD1. This CDR3 region has 14 residues. Unmatched junction bases numbered 2, after V lost 5 bases and J lost 3 bases. The germline V gene encodes CDR1 MNHEY and CDR2 SVGAGI. The CDR3, as DNA: TGTGCCAGCAGTCGGGACAGGGGGGACTATGGCTACACCTTC. Residues: CASSRDRGDYGYTF.

This clone showed up just a few times. The J gene is TRBJ1-4, the V gene TRBV14; no firm D call. CDR3 length equals 15 residues. Looked up from germline, CDR1 is SGHDN and CDR2 is FVKESK. V shed 0 bases and J shed 3 bases, with 8 bases lying between them. Written as DNA, the CDR3 is TGTGCCAGCAGCCAAGATCGGGGTGCTAATGAAAAACTGTTTTTT. Amino acids: CASSQDRGANEKLFF.

V and J are TRBV18 and TRBJ2-7; possible D gene TRBD1, 5 bases. Germline-derived CDR1 and CDR2 are KGHSH and LQKENI. Trimming removed 2 bases from V and 2 bases from J, with 7 bases in between. This CDR3 has 13 amino acids. As DNA, the CDR3 is TGTGCCAGCTCACCAGCGACAGCCTACGAGCAGTACTTC. Translating it yields CASSPATAYEQYF. The whole variable domain, filled in from reference TRBV18 and TRBJ2-7, reads NAGVMQNPRHLVRRRGQEARLRCSPMKGHSHVYWYRQLPEEGLKFMVYLQKENIIDESGMPKERFSAEFPKEGPSILRIQQVVRGDSAAYFCASSPATAYEQYFGPGTRLTVT.

CDR3 sequence: CASGDRLNEKLFF. DNA for the CDR3: TGTGCCAGCGGAGACAGGCTTAATGAAAAACTGTTTTTT. V is TRBV19 and J is TRBJ1-4; a weak D match, TRBD1 (6 bases). V was pared by 9 bases and J by 4 bases, with 12 bases between. Germline assignment: CDR1 LNHDA and CDR2 SQIVND (reference sequence). This CDR3 comprises 13 residues.

Points on this clone: Different DNA sequences within this sample yield the same CDR3. CDR3 coding DNA: TGTGCCAGCAGTCCACAGGGGAATCAGCCCCAGCATTTT. Its translation: CASSPQGNQPQHF. The chain couples TRBV12-3 or TRBV12-4 to TRBJ1-5, with 7 bases identical to TRBD1. The CDR3 is 13 amino acids. J lost 4 bases, V lost 5 bases, and 2 bases had no gene match.